These 11 T cell receptor beta chains originate from one sample sequenced in a study of STAT5B mutations in CD4+ large granular lymphocyte leukemia. TCRdb's copy holds only in-frame clones and misses some; the assay was immunoSEQ multiplex PCR. The table shows around 50,000 clones, with about 86% occurring only once. The sequenced sample consisted of CD4+ T cells from blood buffy coats. All receptors come from a human donor in good health.

The rearrangement links TRBV6-1 to TRBJ1-5, with a tentative D call TRBD1 (5 bases). Trimming removed 5 bases at V and 5 bases at J, with 10 bases between. The CDR3 is 13 residues long. CDR1 is MNHNS, CDR2 SASEGT, per germline. CDR3 coding DNA: TGTGCCAGCAGTTGGGGGAGGGATCAGCCCCAGCATTTT. It translates to CASSWGRDQPQHF.

The chain has TRBV7-3 and TRBJ1-1; the D gene is possibly TRBD1 (6 bases). The CDR3 has 14 residues. Trimming stripped 4 bases from V and 1 base from J, with 10 bases between. CDR1 and CDR2 from the germline V gene are SGHTA and FQGTGA. This CDR3 reads CASSSLGGNTEAFF. The CDR3 DNA follows: TGTGCCAGCAGCTCCTTAGGGGGGAACACTGAAGCTTTCTTT.

The rearrangement links TRBV9 to TRBJ1-2; TRBD1 is a possible D gene (6 bases). Trimming pared 4 bases from V and 4 bases from J, leaving 14 bases between. This CDR3 is 14 amino acids long. Germline V gene data show CDR1 as SGDLS and CDR2 as YYNGEE. CDR3 in amino acids: CASSPQDRSYGYTF. CDR3 in DNA: TGTGCCAGCAGCCCCCAGGACAGATCCTATGGCTACACCTTC.

V usage is TRBV6-1 and J usage is TRBJ2-1; 8 bases match TRBD2. Germline CDR1 reads MNHNS; CDR2 reads SASEGT. The CDR3 has 16 residues. V shed 2 bases, J shed 7 bases, and the junction held 10 bases outside the gene matches. CDR3 amino acids: CASSEPRTLAVNEQFF. CDR3 in DNA: TGTGCCAGCAGTGAACCGCGGACACTAGCGGTTAATGAGCAGTTCTTC.

The chain employs TRBV5-5 and TRBJ1-1; D is unclear. The length of the CDR3 is 17 residues. V was trimmed by 4 bases and J by 2 bases, leaving 21 bases between them. Germline V gene lookup returns CDR1 SGHKS and CDR2 YYEKEE (reference sequence). The CDR3 region has the DNA TGTGCCAGCAGCCCCTTTCCTACTGGGTTGAGTAACACTGAAGCTTTCTTT. This encodes CASSPFPTGLSNTEAFF.

The gene calls are TRBV9 and TRBJ2-1; 10 nucleotides agree with TRBD2. This CDR3 comprises 15 residues. Trimming cost V 3 bases and J 0 bases; bases outside gene matches: 0. Germline loops: CDR1 SGDLS, CDR2 YYNGEE. Here the CDR3 reads CASSASGSSYNEQFF. The CDR3 DNA reads as TGTGCCAGCAGCGCTAGCGGGAGCTCCTACAATGAGCAGTTCTTC.

V and J are TRBV10-3 and TRBJ1-1, with TRBD1 identical over 9 bases. Looked up from germline, CDR1 is ENHRY and CDR2 is SYGVKD. Trimming cost V 10 bases and J 5 bases; bases outside gene matches: 5. This CDR3 region has 12 residues. Here the CDR3 DNA reads TGTGCCACCCGGGACAGGGTGACTGAAGCTTTCTTT. Translating gives CATRDRVTEAFF.

V is TRBV27 and J is TRBJ2-2; D gene ambiguous. Germline lookup yields CDR1 MNHEY and CDR2 SMNVEV (reference sequence). The CDR3 is 14 amino acids. V gave up 3 bases and J gave up 0 bases, with 5 bases separating them. DNA of the CDR3: TGTGCCAGCAGTTTTTTCACGAACACCGGGGAGCTGTTTTTT. Translated, it gives CASSFFTNTGELFF.

This chain links TRBV29-1 with TRBJ1-5; 7 bases are shared with TRBD1. CDR1 is SQVTM, CDR2 ANQGSEA, per germline. The length of the CDR3 is 12 residues. Trimming cost V 6 bases and J 5 bases; bases outside gene matches: 4. The CDR3 DNA sequence: TGCAGCGTCGGGGACAGTTATCAGCCCCAGCATTTT. The encoded protein is CSVGDSYQPQHF.

For this clone: The same CDR3 is also encoded by other DNA sequences in this sample. The genes are TRBV28 and TRBJ2-7; no reliable D call. V was pared by 6 bases and J by 3 bases, with 9 bases between. Germline assignment: CDR1 MDHEN and CDR2 SYDVKM. This CDR3 contains 12 residues. CDR3 sequence (DNA): TGTGCCAGCAGCCTTAAGGGCTACGAGCAGTACTTC. Its protein product is CASSLKGYEQYF.

The J gene is TRBJ1-2, the V gene TRBV6-1; the match to TRBD1 covers 12 bases. CDR1 is MNHNS and CDR2 is SASEGT in the germline V gene. The CDR3 length is 14 residues. The J segment lost 7 bases and the V segment lost 6 bases, leaving 6 bases of the junction unmatched. The CDR3 DNA is TGTGCCAGCAGGGCCGGGACAGGGGGCTCTGGCTACACCTTC. Amino acids: CASRAGTGGSGYTF.